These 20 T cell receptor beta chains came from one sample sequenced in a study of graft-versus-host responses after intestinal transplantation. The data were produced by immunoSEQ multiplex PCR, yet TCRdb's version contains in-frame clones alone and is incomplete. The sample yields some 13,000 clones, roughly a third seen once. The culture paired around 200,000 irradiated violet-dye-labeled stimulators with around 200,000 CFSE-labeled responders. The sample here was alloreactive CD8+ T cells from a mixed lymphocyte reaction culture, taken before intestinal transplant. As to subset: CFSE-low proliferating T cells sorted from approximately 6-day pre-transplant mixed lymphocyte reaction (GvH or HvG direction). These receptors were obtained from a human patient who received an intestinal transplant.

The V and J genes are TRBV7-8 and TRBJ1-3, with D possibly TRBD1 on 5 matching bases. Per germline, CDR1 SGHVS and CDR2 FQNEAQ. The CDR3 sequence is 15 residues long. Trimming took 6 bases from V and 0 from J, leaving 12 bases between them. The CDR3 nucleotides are TGTGCCAGCAGTTTGGACGGGGGCTCTGGAAACACCATATATTTT. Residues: CASSLDGGSGNTIYF.

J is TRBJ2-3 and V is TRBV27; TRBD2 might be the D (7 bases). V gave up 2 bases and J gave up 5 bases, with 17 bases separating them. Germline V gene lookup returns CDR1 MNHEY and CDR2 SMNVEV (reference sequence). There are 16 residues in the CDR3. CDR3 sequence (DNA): TGTGCCAGCAGTTTACTCTCGCGGGGGCGTATAGATACGCAGTATTTT. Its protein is CASSLLSRGRIDTQYF.

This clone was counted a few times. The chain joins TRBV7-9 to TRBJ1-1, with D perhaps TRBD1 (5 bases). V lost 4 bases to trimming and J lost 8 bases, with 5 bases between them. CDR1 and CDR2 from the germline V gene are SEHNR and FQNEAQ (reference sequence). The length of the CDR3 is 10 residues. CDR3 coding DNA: TGTGCCAGCAGCTCAGGGGAAGCTTTCTTT. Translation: CASSSGEAFF.

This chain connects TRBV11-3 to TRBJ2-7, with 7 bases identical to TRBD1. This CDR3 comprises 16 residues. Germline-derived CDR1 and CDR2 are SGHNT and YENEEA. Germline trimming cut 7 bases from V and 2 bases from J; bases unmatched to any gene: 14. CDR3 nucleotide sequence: TGTGCCAGCACCCTTTTACGAGGGGGCCGACCCTACGAGCAGTACTTC. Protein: CASTLLRGGRPYEQYF.

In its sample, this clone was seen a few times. CDR3 amino acids: CASSQWADQETQYF. The CDR3 bases are TGTGCCAGCAGCCAATGGGCGGATCAAGAGACCCAGTACTTC. The rearrangement links TRBV14 to TRBJ2-5; D ambiguous. The germline V gene has CDR1 SGHDN and CDR2 FVKESK. CDR3 length equals 14 residues. Trimming removed 2 bases at V and 2 bases at J, with 9 bases between.

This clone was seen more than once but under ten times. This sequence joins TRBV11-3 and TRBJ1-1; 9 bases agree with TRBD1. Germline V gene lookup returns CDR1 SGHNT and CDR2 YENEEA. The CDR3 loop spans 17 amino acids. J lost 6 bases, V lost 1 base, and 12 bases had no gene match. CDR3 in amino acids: CASSLVIGGQGLSEAFF. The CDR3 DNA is TGTGCCAGCAGCTTAGTAATAGGGGGACAGGGATTATCTGAAGCTTTCTTT.

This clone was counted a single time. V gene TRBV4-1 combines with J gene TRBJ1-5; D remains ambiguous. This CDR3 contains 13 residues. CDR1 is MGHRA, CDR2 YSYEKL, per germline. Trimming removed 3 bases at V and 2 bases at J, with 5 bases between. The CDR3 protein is CASSQVGNQPQHF. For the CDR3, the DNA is TGCGCCAGCAGCCAGGTTGGCAATCAGCCCCAGCATTTT.

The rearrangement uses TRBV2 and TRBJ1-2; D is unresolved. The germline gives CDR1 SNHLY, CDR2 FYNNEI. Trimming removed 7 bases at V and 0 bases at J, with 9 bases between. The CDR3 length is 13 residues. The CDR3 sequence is CASINPPNYGYTF. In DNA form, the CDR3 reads TGTGCCAGCATTAACCCCCCTAACTATGGCTACACCTTC.

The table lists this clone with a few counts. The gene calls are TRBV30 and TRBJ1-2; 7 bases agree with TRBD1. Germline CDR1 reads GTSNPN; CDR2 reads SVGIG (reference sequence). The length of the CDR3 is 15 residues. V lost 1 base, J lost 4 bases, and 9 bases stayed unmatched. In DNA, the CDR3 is TGTGCCTGGAGTGACCCAACAGGGGCTGTCTATGGCTACACCTTC. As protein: CAWSDPTGAVYGYTF.

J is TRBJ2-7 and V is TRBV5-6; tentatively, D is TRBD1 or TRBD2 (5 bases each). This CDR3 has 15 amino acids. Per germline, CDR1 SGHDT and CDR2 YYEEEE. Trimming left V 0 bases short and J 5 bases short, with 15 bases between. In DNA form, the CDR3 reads TGTGCCAGCAGCTTGGCGCTGGGACCCTTGGACGAGCAGTACTTC. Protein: CASSLALGPLDEQYF.

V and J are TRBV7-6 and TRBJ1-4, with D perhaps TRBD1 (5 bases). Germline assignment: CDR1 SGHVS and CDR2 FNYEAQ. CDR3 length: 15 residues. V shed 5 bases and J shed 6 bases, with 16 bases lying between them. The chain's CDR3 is CASSPSTVGHEKLFF. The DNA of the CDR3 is TGTGCCAGCAGCCCCTCGACAGTGGGTCATGAAAAACTGTTTTTT.

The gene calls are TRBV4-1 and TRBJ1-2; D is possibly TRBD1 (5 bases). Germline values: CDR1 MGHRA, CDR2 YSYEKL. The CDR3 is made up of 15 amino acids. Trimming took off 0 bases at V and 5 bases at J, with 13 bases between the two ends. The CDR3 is CASSQEMRGGYGYTF. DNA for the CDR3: TGCGCCAGCAGCCAAGAGATGAGGGGCGGGTATGGCTACACCTTC.

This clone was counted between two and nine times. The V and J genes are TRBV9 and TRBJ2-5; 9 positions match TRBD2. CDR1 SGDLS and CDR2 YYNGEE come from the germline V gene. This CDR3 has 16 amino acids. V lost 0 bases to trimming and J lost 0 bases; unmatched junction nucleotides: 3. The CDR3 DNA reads TGTGCCAGCAGCGTAGAGAGCGGGGGGTACCAAGAGACCCAGTACTTC. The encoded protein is CASSVESGGYQETQYF. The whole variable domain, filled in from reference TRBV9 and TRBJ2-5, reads DSGVTQTPKHLITATGQRVTLRCSPRSGDLSVYWYQQSLDQGLQFLIQYYNGEERAKGNILERFSAQQFPDLHSELNLSSLELGDSALYFCASSVESGGYQETQYFGPGTRLLVL.

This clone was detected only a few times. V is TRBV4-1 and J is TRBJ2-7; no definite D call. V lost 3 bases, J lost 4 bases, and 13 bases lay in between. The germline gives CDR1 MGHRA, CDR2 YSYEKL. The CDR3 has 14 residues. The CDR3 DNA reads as TGCGCCAGCAGCCAGAACAGTGGCGGTTACGAGCAGTACTTC. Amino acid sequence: CASSQNSGGYEQYF.

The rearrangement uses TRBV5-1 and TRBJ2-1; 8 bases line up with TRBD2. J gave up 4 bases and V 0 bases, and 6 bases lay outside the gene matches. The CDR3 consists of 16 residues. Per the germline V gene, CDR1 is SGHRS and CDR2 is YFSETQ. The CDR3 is CASSLEARGDYNEQFF. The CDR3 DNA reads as TGCGCCAGCAGCTTGGAGGCGCGGGGGGATTACAATGAGCAGTTCTTC.

In DNA, the CDR3 is TGCGCCAGCAGCACTTGGCCGGGGCGGGTGTACTACGAGCAGTACTTC. It is translated as CASSTWPGRVYYEQYF. J is TRBJ2-7 and V is TRBV5-1; TRBD1 or TRBD2 may be the D gene (5 bases each). Trimming shortened V by 4 bases and J by 3 bases, and 20 bases separated the two germline ends. The CDR3 has 16 residues. Germline V gives CDR1 SGHRS, CDR2 YFSETQ.

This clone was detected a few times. The CDR3 coding sequence is TGTGCCAGTAGTCTAGCGAACACTGAAGCTTTCTTT. Translated: CASSLANTEAFF. This chain connects TRBV19 to TRBJ1-1; no reliable D call. V was cut by 5 bases and J by 1 base, with 5 bases left in between. This CDR3 region has 12 residues. Per the germline V gene, CDR1 is LNHDA and CDR2 is SQIVND (reference sequence).

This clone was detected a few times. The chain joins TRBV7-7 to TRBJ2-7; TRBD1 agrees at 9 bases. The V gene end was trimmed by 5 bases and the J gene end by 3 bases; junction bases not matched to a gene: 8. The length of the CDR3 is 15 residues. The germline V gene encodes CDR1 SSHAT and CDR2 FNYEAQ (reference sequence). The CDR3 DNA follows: TGTGCCAGCAGCCCGGGGACAGGGCCTAGCTACGAGCAGTACTTC. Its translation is CASSPGTGPSYEQYF.

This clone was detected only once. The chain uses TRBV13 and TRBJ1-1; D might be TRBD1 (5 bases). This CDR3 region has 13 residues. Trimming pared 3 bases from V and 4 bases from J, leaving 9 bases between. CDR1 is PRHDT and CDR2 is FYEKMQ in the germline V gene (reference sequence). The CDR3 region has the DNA TGTGCCAGCAGCTTCTCAGGGCCCACTGAAGCTTTCTTT. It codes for CASSFSGPTEAFF.

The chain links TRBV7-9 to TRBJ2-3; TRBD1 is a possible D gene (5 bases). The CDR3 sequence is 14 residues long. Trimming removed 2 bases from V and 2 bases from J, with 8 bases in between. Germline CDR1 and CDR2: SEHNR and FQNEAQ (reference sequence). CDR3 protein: CASSLRGSTDTQYF. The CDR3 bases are TGTGCCAGCAGCTTAAGGGGTTCCACAGATACGCAGTATTTT. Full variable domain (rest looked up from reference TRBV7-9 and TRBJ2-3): DTGVSQNPRHKITKRGQNVTFRCDPISEHNRLYWYRQTLGQGPEFLTYFQNEAQLEKSRLLSDRFSAERPKGSFSTLEIQRTEQGDSAMYLCASSLRGSTDTQYFGPGTRLTVL.